The 10 T cell receptor beta chains in this list originate from one sample, sequenced in a study of OX40 agonist ivuxolimab in advanced cancers. Clones were sequenced by immunoSEQ multiplex PCR, and TCRdb holds only the in-frame ones, with some missing. The table shows approximately 53,000 clones, with 85% to 95% occurring only once. The sequencing here drew on CD4+ or CD8+ T cells sorted from blood, taken in a trial of the OX40 agonist ivuxolimab. The receptors derive from an adult with an advanced solid tumor such as melanoma, head and neck, liver or kidney cancer.

The chain recombines TRBV5-6 with TRBJ1-5; no clear D gene. From germline, CDR1 is SGHDT and CDR2 YYEEEE. The CDR3 consists of 15 residues. V shed 1 base and J shed 0 bases, with 8 bases lying between them. The CDR3 reads CASSLSVLSNQPQHF. For the CDR3, the DNA is TGTGCCAGCAGCTTGTCAGTGCTTAGCAATCAGCCCCAGCATTTT.

The chain uses TRBV21-1 and TRBJ2-3; whether TRBD1, the table's D call, matches the DNA was not checked. TRBV21-1 is a pseudogene segment. This CDR3 comprises 17 residues. The CDR3: CASSKARTQGGTDTQYF. The CDR3, as DNA: TGTGCCAGCAGCAAAGCGCGCACGCAAGGGGGCACAGATACGCAGTATTTT.

Ten or more counts support this clone. The J gene is TRBJ2-1, the V gene TRBV4-2; 7 bases are shared with TRBD2. V lost 2 bases and J lost 6; bases outside the gene matches: 10. There are 16 residues in the CDR3. In germline, CDR1 is LGHNA, CDR2 YNFKEQ. The CDR3 nucleotides read TGTGCCAGCAGCCAATTTGGGGCGGGAGCCCCCAATGAGCAGTTCTTC. Translated, it gives CASSQFGAGAPNEQFF.

The chain recombines TRBV19 with TRBJ2-1, with a tentative D call TRBD1 (5 bases). The V and J ends lost 3 bases and 7 bases respectively, with 19 bases between them. The CDR3 is made up of 16 amino acids. CDR1 and CDR2 from the germline V gene are LNHDA and SQIVND (reference sequence). The CDR3 loop reads CASSIGVGLGRNEQFF. The CDR3 bases are TGTGCCAGTAGTATCGGCGTGGGCCTGGGGCGGAATGAGCAGTTCTTC.

The genes are TRBV29-1 and TRBJ2-1, with TRBD1 identical over 8 bases. The length of the CDR3 is 14 residues. The germline V gene encodes CDR1 SQVTM and CDR2 ANQGSEA. Trimming cost V 3 bases and J 7 bases; bases outside gene matches: 8. The CDR3 DNA sequence: TGCAGCGTTGAGTCCGGACAGGGTGGAAATGAGCAGTTCTTC. It is translated as CSVESGQGGNEQFF.

The chain joins TRBV29-1 to TRBJ1-2; no clear D gene. The CDR3 extends over 11 amino acids. The germline V gene encodes CDR1 SQVTM and CDR2 ANQGSEA. Between the trimmed V and J ends, which lost 6 bases and 4 bases, there was a span of 9 bases. This CDR3 reads CSVSGAYGYTF. CDR3 nucleotides: TGCAGCGTCTCGGGAGCCTATGGCTACACCTTC.

The chain recombines TRBV19 with TRBJ2-1; 10 bases match TRBD1. The trim removed 6 bases at V and 3 bases at J, leaving 5 bases unmatched. Per the germline V gene, CDR1 is LNHDA and CDR2 is SQIVND (reference sequence). The CDR3 spans 15 residues. DNA of the CDR3: TGTGCCAGTAGGGATGACAGGGGGCACTACAATGAGCAGTTCTTC. Translation: CASRDDRGHYNEQFF.

The chain is built from TRBV2 and TRBJ1-1; D might be TRBD1 (6 bases). CDR1 SNHLY and CDR2 FYNNEI come from the germline V gene. V lost 8 bases and J lost 5, with 18 bases in between. The CDR3 is 14 residues long. In DNA, the CDR3 is TGTGCCAGCCCACTCCCGTTAGGGGGAACTGAAGCTTTCTTT. It specifies CASPLPLGGTEAFF.

The chain links TRBV6-5 to TRBJ2-3, with 7 positions matching TRBD1. The CDR3 runs 15 residues. V lost 4 bases and J lost 7; bases outside the gene matches: 11. Germline values: CDR1 MNHEY, CDR2 SVGAGI. CDR3 coding DNA: TGTGCCAGCAGTTTCAACCCGACAGGGAAAAATACGCAGTATTTT. Translating it yields CASSFNPTGKNTQYF.

V and J are TRBV2 and TRBJ1-2; 7 nucleotides line up with TRBD1. Germline V gives CDR1 SNHLY, CDR2 FYNNEI. The CDR3 contains 16 residues. Trimming took 10 bases from V and 6 from J; bases not matched to a gene: 20. CDR3 sequence reads: CAKHYRGVTYGDGYTF. The CDR3 region has the DNA TGTGCCAAACATTACAGGGGTGTTACTTATGGGGATGGCTACACCTTC.